Listed here are 5 T cell receptor beta chains from one sample, sequenced in a study of glioma-infiltrating T cells (dated by TCRdb to 2016 to 2017). Sequencing was carried out with an Illumina MiSeq. The iRepertoire nested amplicon-rescue multiplex PCR (arm-PCR) platform was used to amplify TCR alpha and beta CDR3 regions from RNA. Starting from the raw public reads, TCRdb applied fastp trimming at Q25, assembled clones with MiXCR and retained in-frame beta chains. Records with the same CDR3 protein are collapsed into one entry carrying the most frequent genes and DNA. A total of around 100,000 distinct CDR3 sequences appear in this sample, about 30% of them only once. The ten largest clones represent roughly 46% of the sample. The sequenced material came from glioma tissue, nonneoplastic brain tissue, or PBMCs (not recorded which). These receptors all stem from a human donor with low-grade glioma or glioblastoma, undergoing nonglioma brain surgery, or in good health (not recorded which).

This clonotype was counted only a few times. V is TRBV30 and J is TRBJ1-5; 8 bases are a match to TRBD1. This CDR3 has 14 amino acids. Germline V gene lookup returns CDR1 GTSNPN and CDR2 SVGIG (reference sequence). V shed 2 bases, J shed 8 bases, and the junction held 8 bases outside the gene matches. CDR3 nucleotide sequence: TGTGCCTGGAGTCCCACAGGGGGAATAAAGCCCCAGCATTTT. Translated: CAWSPTGGIKPQHF.

The chain combines TRBV12-3 or TRBV12-4 with TRBJ1-2; TRBD1 might be the D (6 bases). V gave up 3 bases and J gave up 3 bases, with 17 bases separating them. The CDR3 has 16 residues. DNA of the CDR3: TGTGCCAGCAGTTTGTACTCCAAACAGGGTGACTATGGCTACACCTTC. It yields the protein CASSLYSKQGDYGYTF.

This clonotype appeared many times. V and J are TRBV24-1 and TRBJ1-1; no reliable D call. The CDR3 has 10 amino acids. The germline V gene has CDR1 KGHDR and CDR2 SFDVKD. CDR3 nucleotides: TGTAATCCGCTGAACACTGAAGCTTTCTTT. It encodes CNPLNTEAFF.

This clonotype was observed at least ten times. The J gene is TRBJ2-4, the V gene TRBV2; D is possibly TRBD2 (6 bases). Germline V gene sequence: CDR1 SNHLY, CDR2 FYNNEI. V lost 2 bases and J lost 1, with 9 bases in between. The length of the CDR3 is 15 residues. As DNA, the CDR3 is TGTGCCAGCAGTGAACAACGGGGGGCCAAAAACATTCAGTACTTC. Its translation: CASSEQRGAKNIQYF.

This clonotype was seen at least ten times. This chain uses TRBV6-1 with TRBJ2-7; D might be TRBD1 or TRBD2, each matching 6 bases. Germline CDR1 and CDR2: MNHNS and SASEGT. The CDR3 runs to 14 residues. The V end lost 5 bases, the J end lost 4 bases, and 15 bases lay between the germline ends. The CDR3 region is CASSTRGTPYEQYF. The CDR3 region has the DNA TGTGCCAGCAGTACTCGCGGGACACCATACGAGCAGTACTTC.